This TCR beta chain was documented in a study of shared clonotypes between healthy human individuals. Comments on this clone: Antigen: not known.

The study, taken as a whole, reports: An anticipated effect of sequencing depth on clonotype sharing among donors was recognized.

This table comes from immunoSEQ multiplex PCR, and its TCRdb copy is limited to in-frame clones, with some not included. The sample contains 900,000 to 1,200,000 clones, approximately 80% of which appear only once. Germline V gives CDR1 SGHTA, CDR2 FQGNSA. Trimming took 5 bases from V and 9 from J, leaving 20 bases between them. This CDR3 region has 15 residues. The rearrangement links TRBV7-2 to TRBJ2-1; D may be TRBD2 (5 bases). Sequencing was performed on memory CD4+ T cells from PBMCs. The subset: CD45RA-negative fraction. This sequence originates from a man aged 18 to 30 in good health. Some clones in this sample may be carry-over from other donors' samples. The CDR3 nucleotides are TGTGCCAGCAGCAACATGGGCCTCCTAGCCATTGAGCAGTTCTTC. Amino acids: CASSNMGLLAIEQFF.